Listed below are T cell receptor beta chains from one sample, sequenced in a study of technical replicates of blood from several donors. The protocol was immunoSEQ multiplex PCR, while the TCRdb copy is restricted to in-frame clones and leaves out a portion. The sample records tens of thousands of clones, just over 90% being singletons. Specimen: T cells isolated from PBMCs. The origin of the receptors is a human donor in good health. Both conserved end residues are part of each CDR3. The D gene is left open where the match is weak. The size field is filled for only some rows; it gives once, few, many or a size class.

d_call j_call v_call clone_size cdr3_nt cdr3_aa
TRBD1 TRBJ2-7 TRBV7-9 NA TGTGCCAGCAGCCCGAGGACAGGGGATATCTACGAGCAGTACTTC CASSPRTGDIYEQYF
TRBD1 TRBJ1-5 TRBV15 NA TGTGCCACCTGGACAGGGGCCGGATCTAGCAATCAGCCCCAGCATTTT CATWTGAGSSNQPQHF
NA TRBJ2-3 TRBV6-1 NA TGTGCCAGCAGTGTAGCGGAGTTCACAGATACGCAGTATTTT CASSVAEFTDTQYF
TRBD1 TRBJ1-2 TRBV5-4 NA TGTGCCAGCAGCGTGACAGGGGTCTATGGCTACACCTTC CASSVTGVYGYTF
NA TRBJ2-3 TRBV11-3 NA TGTGCCAGCAGCTTAGACCTAAATGAGGATCTGGAAGGTCCTACGCAGTATTTT CASSLDLNEDLEGPTQYF
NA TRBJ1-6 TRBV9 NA TGTGCCAGCAGCGTAGTCCCGACGGGTAATTCACCCCTCCACTTT CASSVVPTGNSPLHF
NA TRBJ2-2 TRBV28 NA TGTGCCAGCAGGAAGCCGACCGGGGAGCTGTTTTTT CASRKPTGELFF
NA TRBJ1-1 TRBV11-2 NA TGTGCCAGCAGCTTAGGGCATCCAATGAACACTGAAGCTTTCTTT CASSLGHPMNTEAFF
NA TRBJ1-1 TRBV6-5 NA TGTGCCAGCCTTAGGAACACTGAAGCTTTCTTT CASLRNTEAFF
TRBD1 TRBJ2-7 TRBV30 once TGTGCCTGGGGGACAGGACTAACTACCTTATCTCCTACTTACGAGCAGTACTTC CAWGTGLTTLSPTYEQYF
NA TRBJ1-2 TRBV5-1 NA TGCGCCAGCAGACCGGGGAAGAAAGTGGATGGCTACACCTTC CASRPGKKVDGYTF
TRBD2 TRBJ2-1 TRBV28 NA TGTGCCAGCAGTTTGGGAGCGGGAGAGACGTACAATGAGCAGTTCTTC CASSLGAGETYNEQFF
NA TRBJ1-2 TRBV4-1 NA TGCGCCAGCAGCCTTCTTCCGGACAGTTACTATGGCTACACCTTC CASSLLPDSYYGYTF
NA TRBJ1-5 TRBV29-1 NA TGCAGCGTCAGGGATAGCAATCAGCCCCAGCATTTT CSVRDSNQPQHF
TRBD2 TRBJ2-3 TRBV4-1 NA TGCGCCAGCAGCCAAGATTCCACAACTAGCGGCACAGATACGCAGTATTTT CASSQDSTTSGTDTQYF
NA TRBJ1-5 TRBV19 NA TGTGCCAGTAACCATCGGGCGGGTCCCCAGCATTTT CASNHRAGPQHF
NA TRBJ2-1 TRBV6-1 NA TGTGCCAGCCCCCAGTATAATGAGCAGTTCTTC CASPQYNEQFF
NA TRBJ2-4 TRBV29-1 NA TGCAGCGTCACAGACAGCTTACTAGCCAAAAACATTCAGTACTTC CSVTDSLLAKNIQYF
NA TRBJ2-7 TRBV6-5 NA TGTGCCAGCAGTTACTCGATACAGGGATCCTACGAGCAGTACTTC CASSYSIQGSYEQYF
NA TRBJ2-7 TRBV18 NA TGTGCCAGCTCACCGGGACTCCTATGGGCCTACGAGCAGTACTTC CASSPGLLWAYEQYF
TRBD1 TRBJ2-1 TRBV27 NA TGTGCCAGCAGTTTATTCGGACAGGGGGCGAGTGAGCAGTTCTTC CASSLFGQGASEQFF
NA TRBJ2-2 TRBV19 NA TGTGCCAGTAGTACTCTATCGCTCGCCGGGGAGCTGTTTTTT CASSTLSLAGELFF
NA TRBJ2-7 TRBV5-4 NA TGTGCCAGCAGCCGACCGGGACACAGCCCCGAGCAGTACTTC CASSRPGHSPEQYF
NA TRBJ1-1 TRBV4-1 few TGCGCCAGCAGCCAAGGGCAGGGGAGTTGGGGCACTGAAGCTTTCTTT CASSQGQGSWGTEAFF
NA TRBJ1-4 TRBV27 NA TGTGCCAGCAGGCCGAACAGGCTAGCGATTGGAGAAAAACTGTTTTTT CASRPNRLAIGEKLFF
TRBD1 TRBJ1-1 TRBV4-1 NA TGCGCCAGCAGCCAATCGGCAGGGGGAGGAACTGAAGCTTTCTTT CASSQSAGGGTEAFF
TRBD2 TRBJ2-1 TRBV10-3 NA TGTGCCATCAGCCTAGCGGGGGGCCGAGCCAATGAGCAGTTCTTC CAISLAGGRANEQFF
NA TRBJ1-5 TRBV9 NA TGTGCCAGCAGCGCGGGGGACCAAGGGGATTATCAGCCCCAGCATTTT CASSAGDQGDYQPQHF
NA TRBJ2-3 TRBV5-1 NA TGCGCCAGCAGACGGAGGACGACAGATACGCAGTATTTT CASRRRTTDTQYF
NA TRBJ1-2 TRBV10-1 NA TGCGCCAGCAGTGGCAGGTCCCTACCCTATGGCTACACCTTC CASSGRSLPYGYTF
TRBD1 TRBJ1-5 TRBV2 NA TGTGCCAGCAGTGAAGCGACAGGGGCCTTAACTCTGGCAAATCAGCCCCAGCATTTT CASSEATGALTLANQPQHF
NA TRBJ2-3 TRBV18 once TGTGCCAGCTCACTATACAAAACAGGGAAGGTAATTCATACGCAGTATTTT CASSLYKTGKVIHTQYF
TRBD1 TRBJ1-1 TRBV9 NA TGTGCCAGCAGTATACAGGGGTCCATGAACACTGAAGCTTTCTTT CASSIQGSMNTEAFF
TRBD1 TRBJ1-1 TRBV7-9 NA TGTGCCAGCAGCCCCCGGGACAGGGGTCCCAAAGGGAACACTGAAGCTTTCTTT CASSPRDRGPKGNTEAFF
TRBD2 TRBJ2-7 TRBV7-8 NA TGTGCCAGCAGCTTAGTGGTTAGCGGGGGTGTAAACGAGCAGTACTTC CASSLVVSGGVNEQYF
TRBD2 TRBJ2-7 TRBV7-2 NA TGTGCCAGCAGCTTACGGACTAGCTCTAGGCACGAGCAGTACTTC CASSLRTSSRHEQYF
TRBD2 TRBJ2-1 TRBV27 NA TGTGCCAGCAGTACCGGACTAGCGGGGGTCTCCTACAATGAGCAGTTCTTC CASSTGLAGVSYNEQFF
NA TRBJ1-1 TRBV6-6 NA TGTGCCAGCACCGAGGAGAGGTACACTGAAGCTTTCTTT CASTEERYTEAFF
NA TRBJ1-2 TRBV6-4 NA TGTGCCAGCAGTGACAGGGGATATGGCTACACCTTC CASSDRGYGYTF
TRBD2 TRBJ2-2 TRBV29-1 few TGCAGCGTTGAAATGTCTAGGGACCGTCTAGCGGGAGTCACCGGGGAGCTGTTTTTT CSVEMSRDRLAGVTGELFF
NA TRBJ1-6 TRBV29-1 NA TGCAGCGATCATGGGCCTGAAGACGGGGATGTGTCACCCCTCCACTTT CSDHGPEDGDVSPLHF
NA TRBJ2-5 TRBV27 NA TGTGCCAGCAGTTCGGACAGAGCTGACAATCCGGAGACCCAGTACTTC CASSSDRADNPETQYF
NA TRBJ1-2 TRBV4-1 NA TGCGCCAGCAGCCAAGATCCCCCCGGTACTAACTATGGCTACACCTTC CASSQDPPGTNYGYTF
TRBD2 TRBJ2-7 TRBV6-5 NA TGTGCCAGCAGGTCCGCGGGACTAGAGCACGAGCAGTACTTC CASRSAGLEHEQYF
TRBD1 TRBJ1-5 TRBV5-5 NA TGTGCCAGCAGCTTGGGGGACAGGGGAATTGAACAGCCCCAGCATTTT CASSLGDRGIEQPQHF
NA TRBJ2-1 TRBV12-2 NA TGTGCAAGTCGCAACGACAGGGGGTACTACAATGAGCAGTTCTTC CASRNDRGYYNEQFF
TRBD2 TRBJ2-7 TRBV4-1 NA TGCGCCAGCAGCCAAGAGGGGTCGGGGGGGTTCTACGAGCAGTACTTC CASSQEGSGGFYEQYF
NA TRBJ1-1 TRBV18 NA TGTGCCAGCTCACCACCTTCTAAACCCCTAGGACAGCCTTTGAACACTGAAGCTTTCTTT CASSPPSKPLGQPLNTEAFF
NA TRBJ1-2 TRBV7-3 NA TGTGCCAGCAGCCCACGAGCGCTTAGCGGCGAAGGCTACACCTTC CASSPRALSGEGYTF
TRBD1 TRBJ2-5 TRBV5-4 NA TGTGCCAGCAGCCTTTCCTCGGGACAGGGGGTTGAGACCCAGTACTTC CASSLSSGQGVETQYF
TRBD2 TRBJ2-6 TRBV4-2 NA TGTGCCAGCAGCCAAGACGCTAGCGGGAGAACTGGGGCCAACGTCCTGACTTTC CASSQDASGRTGANVLTF
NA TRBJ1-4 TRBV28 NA TGTGCCAGCAGTCCCTTTGAAAAACTGTTTTTT CASSPFEKLFF
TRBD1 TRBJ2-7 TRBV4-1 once TGCGCCAGCAGCCCTATACTACGGACAGGGAATTTCCACGAGCAGTACTTC CASSPILRTGNFHEQYF
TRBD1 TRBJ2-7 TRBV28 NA TGTGCCAGCGGACAGGGCGACGAGCAGTACTTC CASGQGDEQYF
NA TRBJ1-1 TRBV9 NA TGTGCCAGCGGACAGTTGAACACTGAAGCTTTCTTT CASGQLNTEAFF
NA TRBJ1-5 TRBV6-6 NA TGTGCCAGCAGTCAATCCGGGTTTCAGCCCCAGCATTTT CASSQSGFQPQHF
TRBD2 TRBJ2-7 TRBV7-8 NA TGTGCCAGCAGCTCCAGGACTAGCGCAACCTACGAGCAGTACTTC CASSSRTSATYEQYF
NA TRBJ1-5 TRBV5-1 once TGCGCCAGCAGCCCGGGAGTCGGCAGCTATAGCAATCAGCCCCAGCATTTT CASSPGVGSYSNQPQHF
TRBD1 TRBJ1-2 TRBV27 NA TGTGCCAGCGGAGAGACAGGGGAATATGGCTACACCTTC CASGETGEYGYTF